The clone carrying this T cell receptor beta chain was counted only a few times. This sample is drawn from a study of response to subunit inactivated influenza vaccine. With 5 bases removed from V and 10 bases from J, the gap between germline ends came to 11 bases. The CDR3 has 11 amino acids. From germline, CDR1 is SNHLY and CDR2 FYNNEI. One entry per CDR3 protein, called by TCRdb with MiXCR from the RT-PCR reads. There are just under 550,000 distinct CDR3 sequences in the sample; around 21% occur only once, and 2.5% to 3% lies in the top ten. The data were also submitted as part of a second study, on T cells expressing NK-cell markers. That work states: TCR beta cDNA was generated via 5'RACE template switching incorporating UMIs. In several experiments, sorting was confined to alpha-beta TCR T cells through use of an anti-gamma-delta TCR antibody. About 1.0-7.0% of CD8+ T cells in roughly six donors belonged to dominant NKG2C+ clonotypes. In four donors, dominant clonotypes made up roughly 28.3-65% of CD3+CD56-NKG2C+ cells.

The gene calls are TRBV2 and TRBJ1-1, with D possibly matching TRBD1 (6 bases). The sample consisted of CD4+ T cells sorted from PBMCs, taken about 11 days after vaccination. This receptor was identified in a man aged 45 to 65 who received an inactivated influenza vaccine. CDR3 sequence (DNA): TGTGCCAGCAGTTCAGGACAGCCAGCTTTCTTT. Amino acid sequence: CASSSGQPAFF.